A selection of T cell receptor beta chains follows, all from one sample in a study of post-analysis software for immune sequencing data. Via MiXCR, TCRdb re-called the PCR reads, giving one row per CDR3 protein. The table lists some 690,000 distinct CDR3 sequences, 59% of them singletons. The material sequenced was blood. These receptors originate from a girl aged 2-9 years with multiple sclerosis. CDR3s include the opening cysteine and the closing phenylalanine or tryptophan. Fields, in order: V gene, clone size, D gene, J gene, CDR3 length, CDR3 protein, CDR3 DNA. D genes are given only for firm matches. Clone size is not always given. Where it is, it says once, few, many or a class for expanded clones.

>TRBV5-1|-|-|TRBJ2-5|11
CASGPAVAQYF
TGCGCCAGCGGGCCCGCGGTAGCGCAGTACTTC
>TRBV2|-|-|TRBJ2-7|13
CASSGESSYEQYF
TGTGCCAGCAGTGGGGAAAGCTCCTACGAGCAGTACTTC
>TRBV29-1|once|-|TRBJ2-1|12
CSVNGLYDEQFF
TGCAGCGTCAACGGGTTGTACGATGAGCAGTTCTTC
>TRBV15|-|-|TRBJ2-4|15
CATSSWTDIKNIQYF
TGTGCCACCAGCTCCTGGACGGATATCAAAAACATTCAGTACTTC
>TRBV7-2|-|TRBD2|TRBJ2-1|18
CASSLAGRKAGAYNEQFF
TGTGCCAGCAGCTTAGCGGGGAGGAAGGCGGGGGCCTACAATGAGCAGTTCTTC
>TRBV5-6|-|TRBD2|TRBJ2-7|16
CASSNFSGRSSYEQYF
TGTGCCAGCAGCAACTTCAGCGGGAGGAGCTCCTACGAGCAGTACTTC
>TRBV4-1|-|TRBD1|TRBJ2-7|14
CASSQEGQGYEQYF
TGCGCCAGCAGCCAGGAGGGACAGGGATACGAGCAGTACTTC
>TRBV20-1|-|-|TRBJ1-5|16
CSALYPGAGSNQPQHF
TGCAGTGCCCTATATCCAGGGGCGGGAAGCAATCAGCCCCAGCATTTT
>TRBV12-3/TRBV12-4|-|TRBD1|TRBJ1-5|14
CASSPRTGSGPQHF
TGTGCCAGCAGCCCGCGGACAGGTTCTGGGCCCCAGCATTTT
>TRBV5-1|-|TRBD1|TRBJ2-2|19
CASSRTWDSLSSSTGELFF
TGCGCCAGCAGCCGGACCTGGGACAGTCTATCCTCCAGCACCGGGGAGCTGTTTTTT
>TRBV20-1|-|-|TRBJ2-1|13
CSARVGGGGEQFF
TGCAGTGCTAGGGTGGGCGGTGGGGGTGAGCAGTTCTTC
>TRBV5-1|-|-|TRBJ2-3|16
CASSLDGGAGTDTQYF
TGCGCCAGCAGCTTGGATGGAGGGGCCGGCACAGATACGCAGTATTTT
>TRBV29-1|-|-|TRBJ1-1|12
CQGGSLNTEAFF
TGCCAAGGCGGCAGCTTGAACACTGAAGCTTTCTTT
>TRBV20-1|medium-sized|TRBD2|TRBJ2-7|12
CSAREREYEQYF
TGCAGTGCTAGAGAGCGGGAGTACGAGCAGTACTTC
>TRBV10-3|-|-|TRBJ2-1|14
CAVSESGGLGEQFF
TGTGCCGTCAGTGAGTCGGGGGGCCTTGGTGAGCAGTTCTTC
>TRBV4-1|once|-|TRBJ2-7|13
CASSQGPGYEQYF
TGCGCCAGCAGCCAAGGTCCGGGGTACGAGCAGTACTTC
>TRBV4-1|-|TRBD1|TRBJ2-1|14
CASSQEEGAYEQFF
TGCGCCAGCAGCCAAGAAGAGGGGGCCTATGAGCAGTTCTTC
>TRBV28|few|-|TRBJ1-6|14
CASSLGDSLSPLHF
TGTGCCAGCAGTTTAGGCGACAGTTTATCACCCCTCCACTTT
>TRBV15|-|-|TRBJ2-3|16
CATSRDLAVGAHTQYF
TGTGCCACCAGCAGAGATCTTGCAGTGGGGGCTCATACGCAGTATTTT
>TRBV29-1|few|TRBD2|TRBJ2-1|15
CSVEETSGGYNEQFF
TGCAGCGTTGAGGAAACTAGCGGGGGCTACAATGAGCAGTTCTTC
>TRBV14|-|-|TRBJ1-2|16
CASSPLFTGFNYGYTF
TGTGCCAGCAGCCCTCTATTCACAGGTTTTAACTATGGCTACACCTTC
>TRBV20-1|-|-|TRBJ2-1|10
CSARGSQQFF
TGCAGTGCTAGAGGGAGTCAGCAGTTCTTC
>TRBV20-1|-|-|TRBJ2-5|16
CSARDPSGGGWETQYF
TGCAGTGCTAGAGATCCCAGCGGAGGTGGATGGGAGACCCAGTACTTC
>TRBV27|-|-|TRBJ2-7|13
CASSRAGPHEQYF
TGTGCCAGCAGTCGAGCAGGGCCCCACGAGCAGTACTTC
>TRBV4-1|-|-|TRBJ2-1|16
CASSQWRLSSYNEQFF
TGCGCCAGCAGCCAATGGCGGCTTAGCTCCTACAATGAGCAGTTCTTC
>TRBV9|-|TRBD1|TRBJ2-5|15
CASSSLDRGLETQYF
TGTGCCAGCAGCTCCCTCGACAGGGGGCTTGAGACCCAGTACTTC
>TRBV20-1|-|-|TRBJ1-2|12
CSAKPVGYGYTF
TGCAGTGCTAAGCCGGTGGGGTATGGCTACACCTTC
>TRBV20-1|-|-|TRBJ2-1|15
CSARDLQGFYNEQFF
TGCAGTGCTAGAGATCTCCAGGGGTTCTACAATGAGCAGTTCTTC